This TCR beta chain was recorded in a study of early T cells in non-severe SARS-CoV-2 infection (dated by TCRdb to the early 2020s). About the investigation overall: Because TCR sequencing relied on bulk RNA taken from unsorted whole blood, pairing of alpha and beta chains was not possible. Study-wide findings and limitations: Matching against VDJdb was skewed toward anti-spike CD8 responses, likely underestimated virus-specific expansions, and missed private and CD4 specificities.

A case-control design nested within a healthcare worker cohort in London, UK, was used, with weekly nasopharyngeal swab PCR tests and blood sampling performed. Healthcare workers were recruited between 23 and 31 March 2020, during the week of the UK lockdown, and were followed weekly for up to roughly 16 weeks. The library was generated by 5' RACE. Reads for this sample came from a NextSeq 500. The TCR library protocol attached unique molecular identifiers to individual cDNA molecules to correct for sequencing error and PCR bias. TCR alpha and beta chains were both sequenced, and the abundances of alpha and beta sequences in each sample were closely correlated with each other. Per the original workflow: Decombinator V4 was used to annotate the V gene, J gene and CDR3 of the TCR sequences. Expanded TCRs were defined as changing significantly between any two time points under a Poisson model with p below 0.0001. TCR abundances were normalised to the total number of TCRs sequenced per sample and expressed as counts per million. TRAV1-2 paired with TRAJ12, TRAJ20 or TRAJ33 defined MAIT TCRs, while TRAV10 paired with TRAJ18 defined iNKT TCRs. VDJdb, accessed on 1 November 2021, was searched for TCRs annotated for CMV, EBV and SARS-CoV-2, and TCRs annotated for more than one antigen were excluded. Starting from the raw public reads, TCRdb applied fastp trimming at Q25, assembled clones with MiXCR and retained in-frame beta chains. Identical CDR3 protein sequences are pooled into one entry, listed with their most common genes and DNA. The V and J calls were determined by TCRdb, not by the authors. The sample yields tens of thousands of distinct CDR3 sequences; 6% to 8.5% were counted once. Roughly 8% of the sample comes from the top ten.

Worth noting for this clonotype: The antigen this receptor binds is unknown. The junction departs from germline at one end; a sequencing error may be responsible.

From cysteine to phenylalanine, the CDR3 is 13 amino acids long. Solely the CDR3 DNA is kept, with 39 bases framed from the first base. CDR1 is given as MNHEY and CDR2 as SVGAGI, both from the germline V gene. The specimen was whole blood. The V gene is TRBV6-5 and the J gene is TRBJ2-7; the D gene is possibly TRBD1, with 6 bases matching. The clonotype was recovered from an adult who was a healthcare worker with PCR-confirmed SARS-CoV-2 infection or an uninfected control (not recorded which). The CDR3 here reads CASGYSSGQEQYF. The sequence in DNA is TGTGCCAGCGGTTACTCTTCAGGACAGGAGCAGTACTTC.